Listed here are 11 T cell receptor beta chains from one sample, sequenced in a study of OX40 agonist ivuxolimab in advanced cancers. Library method: the immunoSEQ multiplex PCR assay. The source is immuneACCESS, and TCRdb retained only in-frame sequences with V and J called. Part of the clones is not carried over; for the studies checked, unresolved V genes explain less than half of this, and the remainder is unexplained. For this sample the table gives 100,000 to 120,000 clones, of which over 85% were detected only once. Of the sample, 0.27% falls within the top ten clones. The sequencing here drew on CD4+ or CD8+ T cells sorted from blood, taken in a trial of the OX40 agonist ivuxolimab. The receptors shown here come from an adult with an advanced solid tumor such as melanoma, head and neck, liver or kidney cancer.

This clone has just one count. The gene calls are TRBV27 and TRBJ1-1; tentatively, D is TRBD1 (5 bases). Trimming shortened V by 4 bases and J by 0 bases, and 18 bases separated the two germline ends. Germline V gives CDR1 MNHEY, CDR2 SMNVEV (reference sequence). The CDR3 loop spans 17 amino acids. In DNA, the CDR3 is TGTGCCAGCAGTTCCCTCGGGGGAGAGGGAATGAACACTGAAGCTTTCTTT. This codes for CASSSLGGEGMNTEAFF.

The chain is built from TRBV19 and TRBJ2-5, with D perhaps TRBD2 (5 bases). V shed 2 bases and J shed 3 bases, with 10 bases lying between them. The CDR3 totals 14 residues. Per germline, CDR1 LNHDA and CDR2 SQIVND (reference sequence). Here the CDR3 DNA reads TGTGCCAGTAGTATACAACTGAGGGAAGAGACCCAGTACTTC. Translation: CASSIQLREETQYF.

This clone was detected only once. The chain has TRBV18 and TRBJ2-7; D may match TRBD1 or TRBD2 (5 bases each). Germline V CDR1 and CDR2: KGHSH, LQKENI. CDR3 length: 14 amino acids. V was cut by 3 bases and J by 6 bases, with 15 bases left in between. Here the CDR3 DNA reads TGTGCCAGCTCACCCGGGACCGCCCTCTCCGAGCAGTACTTC. Translated: CASSPGTALSEQYF.

The chain has TRBV2 and TRBJ1-1, with a possible D match to TRBD1 (6 bases). Looked up from germline, CDR1 is SNHLY and CDR2 is FYNNEI. V was cut by 7 bases and J by 1 base, with 10 bases left in between. This CDR3 contains 13 residues. The CDR3 DNA sequence: TGTGCCAGCACGGGGGGGCAGAACACTGAAGCTTTCTTT. It encodes CASTGGQNTEAFF. The full variable domain, in which reference TRBV2 and TRBJ1-1 provide the parts outside the CDR3, is EPEVTQTPSHQVTQMGQEVILRCVPISNHLYFYWYRQILGQKVEFLVSFYNNEISEKSEIFDDQFSVERPDGSNFTLKIRSTKLEDSAMYFCASTGGQNTEAFFGQGTRLTVV.

The V gene is TRBV9, the J gene TRBJ2-3; 8 positions match TRBD2. In germline, CDR1 is SGDLS, CDR2 YYNGEE. The V gene end was trimmed by 4 bases and the J gene end by 4 bases; junction bases not matched to a gene: 11. The CDR3 covers 16 residues. The CDR3 loop is CASSFLAGRGADTQYF. CDR3 sequence (DNA): TGTGCCAGCAGCTTCCTAGCGGGCAGGGGAGCAGATACGCAGTATTTT.

The J gene is TRBJ1-1, the V gene TRBV7-9; D is uncertain. Germline V gene lookup returns CDR1 SEHNR and CDR2 FQNEAQ (reference sequence). The CDR3 length is 14 residues. Trimming pared 3 bases from V and 1 base from J, leaving 9 bases between. CDR3 sequence (DNA): TGTGCCAGCAGCTTGGACTTATCGAACACTGAAGCTTTCTTT. The encoded protein is CASSLDLSNTEAFF.

This chain links TRBV11-2 with TRBJ1-2; 10 bases agree with TRBD1. The J segment lost 7 bases and the V segment lost 5 bases, leaving 13 bases of the junction unmatched. Germline V lookup: CDR1 SGHAT, CDR2 FQNNGV. This CDR3 comprises 16 residues. The CDR3 DNA sequence: TGTGCCAGCAGCCCGGCGGCCGGGACAGGGGTATCTGGCTACACCTTC. Protein sequence: CASSPAAGTGVSGYTF.

The chain is built from TRBV20-1 and TRBJ1-1; 8 bases map to TRBD1. Germline V gene data show CDR1 as DFQATT and CDR2 as SNEGSKA (reference sequence). This CDR3 has 11 residues. V lost 6 bases, J lost 4 bases, and 1 base stayed unmatched. CDR3 nucleotide sequence: TGCAGTGCCGACAGGGGCACTGAAGCTTTCTTT. Its protein product is CSADRGTEAFF.

This CDR3 is CASSYSQGTQYF. In DNA, the CDR3 is TGTGCCAGCAGTTACTCCCAAGGCACCCAGTACTTC. This sequence joins TRBV6-5 and TRBJ2-5; D unclear. V shed 0 bases and J shed 8 bases, with 7 bases lying between them. Germline CDR1 MNHEY, CDR2 SVGAGI. The CDR3 loop spans 12 amino acids.

V is TRBV28 and J is TRBJ1-2; D is uncertain. The germline V and J ends were trimmed by 8 bases and 1 base, with 8 bases remaining between them. This CDR3 has 12 amino acids. Germline values: CDR1 MDHEN, CDR2 SYDVKM. CDR3 loop: CASYRVNYGYTF. In nucleotides, the CDR3 is TGTGCCAGCTATAGGGTTAACTATGGCTACACCTTC.

The chain joins TRBV9 to TRBJ2-7; the D gene is possibly TRBD1 (6 bases). The CDR3 has 15 amino acids. V was cut by 3 bases and J by 2 bases, with 15 bases left in between. Per the germline V gene, CDR1 is SGDLS and CDR2 is YYNGEE. In nucleotides, the CDR3 is TGTGCCAGCAGCGACTCCGGGACACCGGCCTACGAGCAGTACTTC. Protein product: CASSDSGTPAYEQYF.